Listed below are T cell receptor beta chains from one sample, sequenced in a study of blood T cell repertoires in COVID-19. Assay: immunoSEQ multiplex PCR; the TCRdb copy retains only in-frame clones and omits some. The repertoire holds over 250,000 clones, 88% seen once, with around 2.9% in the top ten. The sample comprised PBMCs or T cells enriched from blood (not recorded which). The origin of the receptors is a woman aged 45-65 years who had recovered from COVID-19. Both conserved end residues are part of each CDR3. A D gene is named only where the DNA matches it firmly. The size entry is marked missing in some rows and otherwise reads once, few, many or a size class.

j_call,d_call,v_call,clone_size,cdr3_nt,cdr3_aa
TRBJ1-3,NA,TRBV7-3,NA,TGTGCCAGCAGCTTAACGGCGGCCTCTGGAAACACCATATATTTT,CASSLTAASGNTIYF
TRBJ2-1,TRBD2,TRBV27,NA,TGTGCCAGCAGCCGGACGGGGGAGGGCCCCTACAATGAGCAGTTCTTC,CASSRTGEGPYNEQFF
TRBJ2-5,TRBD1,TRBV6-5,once,TGTGCCAGCAGACCATATAACAGGGGTCGAGAGACCCAGTACTTC,CASRPYNRGRETQYF
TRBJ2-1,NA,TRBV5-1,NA,TGCGCCAGCAGCTTGGAAGTCGCGAACAATGAGCAGTTCTTC,CASSLEVANNEQFF
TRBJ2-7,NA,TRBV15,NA,TGTGCCACCAGCAGAGACAACTACGAGCAGTACTTC,CATSRDNYEQYF
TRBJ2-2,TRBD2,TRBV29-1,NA,TGCAGCGGAAAGGGACTAGCGGATAACACCGGGGAGCTGTTTTTT,CSGKGLADNTGELFF
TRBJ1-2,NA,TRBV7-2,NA,TGTGCCAGCAGCTTTCGCAATGGAGATGGCTACACCTTC,CASSFRNGDGYTF
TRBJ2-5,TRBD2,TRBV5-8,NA,TGTGCCAGCCGGACTAGCGGGAGGGCCTGGGAGACCCAGTACTTC,CASRTSGRAWETQYF
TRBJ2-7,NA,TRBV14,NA,TGTGCCAGCAGCCAAGATGTCCAGTCCTACGAGCAGTACTTC,CASSQDVQSYEQYF
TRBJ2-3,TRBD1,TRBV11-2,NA,TGTGCCAGCAGCTTAGGGGACAGGGGGCGCCGAGATACGCAGTATTTT,CASSLGDRGRRDTQYF
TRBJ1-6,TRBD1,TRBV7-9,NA,TGTGCCAGCAGCTCCCCGGGACAGGGAAATTCACCCCTCCACTTT,CASSSPGQGNSPLHF
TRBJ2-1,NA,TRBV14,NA,TGTGCCAGCAGCCAAGACCAGCGGAGAAACAATGAGCAGTTCTTC,CASSQDQRRNNEQFF
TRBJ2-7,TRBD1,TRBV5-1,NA,TGCGCCAGCAGCGCCTCCACCGGGACAGGGGGCCCAGAGCAGTACTTC,CASSASTGTGGPEQYF
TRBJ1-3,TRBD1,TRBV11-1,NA,TGTGCCAGCAGTCGGGACAGTGGAAACACCATATATTTT,CASSRDSGNTIYF
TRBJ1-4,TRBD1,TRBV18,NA,TGTGCCAGCTCACCGAGGACAGGTTCAAATGAAAAACTGTTTTTT,CASSPRTGSNEKLFF
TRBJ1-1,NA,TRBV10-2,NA,TGCGCCAGCAGCGAATCAGGGTCCGCTGAAGCTTTCTTT,CASSESGSAEAFF
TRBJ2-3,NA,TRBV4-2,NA,TGTGCCAGCAGCCAAGAACACCAGGGTAGGAATACGCAGTATTTT,CASSQEHQGRNTQYF
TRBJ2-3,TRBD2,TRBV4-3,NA,TGCGCCAGCAGCCAAGGTCCTAGCGGTTATGCCACAGATACGCAGTATTTT,CASSQGPSGYATDTQYF
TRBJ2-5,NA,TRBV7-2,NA,TGTGCCAGCAGCTTAGCAGGGGCGAGGGAGACCCAGTACTTC,CASSLAGARETQYF
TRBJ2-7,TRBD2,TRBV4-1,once,TGCGCCAGCAGCCATATGGGACTAGCAACCTACGAGCAGTACTTC,CASSHMGLATYEQYF
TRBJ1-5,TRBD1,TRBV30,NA,TGTGCCTGGAGTACACGGACAGGGAACAATCAGCCCCAGCATTTT,CAWSTRTGNNQPQHF
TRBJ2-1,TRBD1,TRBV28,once,TGTGCCAGCAGGAGCCCTAGGACAGGGGTGGGCAATGAGCAGTTCTTC,CASRSPRTGVGNEQFF
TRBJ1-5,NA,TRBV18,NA,TGTGCCAGCTCACCACAAACAGACAATCAGCCCCAGCATTTT,CASSPQTDNQPQHF
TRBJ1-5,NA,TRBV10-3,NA,TGTGCCATCAGCCGACAGAATAGCAATCAGCCCCAGCATTTT,CAISRQNSNQPQHF
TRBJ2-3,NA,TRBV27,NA,TGTGCCAGCAGTTTGTGGATACCAGGGGATACGCAGTATTTT,CASSLWIPGDTQYF
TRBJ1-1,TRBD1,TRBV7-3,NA,TGTGCCAGCAGCCGGGACAGGTCAGGCGCTGAAGCTTTCTTT,CASSRDRSGAEAFF
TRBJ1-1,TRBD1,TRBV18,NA,TGTGCCAGCTCACTGGGACAGGGCATAAAGGGTGACACTGAAGCTTTCTTT,CASSLGQGIKGDTEAFF
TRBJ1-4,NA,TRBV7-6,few,TGTGCCAGCAGCTTAAGCGACAGAGTCAATGAAAAACTGTTTTTT,CASSLSDRVNEKLFF
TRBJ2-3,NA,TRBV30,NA,TGTGCCTGGAGTGAGGTCGGAGGGCCCCCTAGCACAGATACGCAGTATTTT,CAWSEVGGPPSTDTQYF
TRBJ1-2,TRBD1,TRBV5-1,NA,TGCGCCAGCAGGGACCGGACAGGTAATGGCTACACCTTC,CASRDRTGNGYTF
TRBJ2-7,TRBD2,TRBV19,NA,TGTGCCAGTAGTATTTCCAGCGGGAGGGTCGACGAGCAGTACTTC,CASSISSGRVDEQYF
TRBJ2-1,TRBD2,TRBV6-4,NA,TGTGCCAGCAGCCGCGGACTAGCGGGAGGGTACAATGAGCAGTTCTTC,CASSRGLAGGYNEQFF
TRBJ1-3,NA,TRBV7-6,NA,TGTGCCAGCAGCTTAGGGGGAGGGTACTCTGGAAACACCATATATTTT,CASSLGGGYSGNTIYF
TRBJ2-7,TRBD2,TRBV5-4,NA,TGTGCCAGCAGCCCGACTAGCGGGACAATAACCGAGCAGTACTTC,CASSPTSGTITEQYF
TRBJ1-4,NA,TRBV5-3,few,TGTGCCAGAAGTCGACATTCAGGGGTTGAAAAACTGTTTTTT,CARSRHSGVEKLFF
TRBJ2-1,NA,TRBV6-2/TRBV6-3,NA,TGTGCCAGCAGTGCACAGGTCTTCGATGAGCAGTTCTTC,CASSAQVFDEQFF
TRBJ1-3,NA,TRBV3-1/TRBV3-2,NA,TGTGCCAGCAGCCAGGTTGGAGGCGCAGACACCATATATTTT,CASSQVGGADTIYF
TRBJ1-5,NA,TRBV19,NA,TGTGCCAGCTCGAAACAGGGTGGTCAGCCCCAGCATTTT,CASSKQGGQPQHF
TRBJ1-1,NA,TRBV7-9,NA,TGTGCCAGCAGCAAGACAGGTACTGAAGCTTTCTTT,CASSKTGTEAFF
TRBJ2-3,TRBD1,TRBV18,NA,TGTGCCAGCTCACCTCAACTGGGACAGGGTGGAGATACGCAGTATTTT,CASSPQLGQGGDTQYF
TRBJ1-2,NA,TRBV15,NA,TGTGCCACCAGCAGAGATATCAGGGATCATTATGGCTACACCTTC,CATSRDIRDHYGYTF
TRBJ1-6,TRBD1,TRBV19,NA,TGTGCCAGTAGGATGGGACAGGACACGAGCTCCTATAATTCACCCCTCCACTTT,CASRMGQDTSSYNSPLHF
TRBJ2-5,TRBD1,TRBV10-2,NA,TGCGCCAGCAGTGTTGCCGGGACAGGCCAAGAGACCCAGTACTTC,CASSVAGTGQETQYF
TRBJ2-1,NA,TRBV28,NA,TGTGCCAGCAGTAGGACTCTCCCATACAATGAGCAGTTCTTC,CASSRTLPYNEQFF
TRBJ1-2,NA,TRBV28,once,TGTGCCAGCAGTTTTCCGGGGGAAGGCAGCCGCGGTGGCTACACCTTC,CASSFPGEGSRGGYTF
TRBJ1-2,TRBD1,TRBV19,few,TGTGCCAGTAGTACCACCCGACAGGGACGACCCTATGGCTACACCTTC,CASSTTRQGRPYGYTF
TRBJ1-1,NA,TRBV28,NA,TGTGCCAGCAGTTTATGGGCCGGCGGGGCCGGTCAGGCTTTCTTT,CASSLWAGGAGQAFF
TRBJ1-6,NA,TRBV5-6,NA,TGTGCCAGCAGCTTGGGAACAGGGATTTACTCACCCCTCCACTTT,CASSLGTGIYSPLHF
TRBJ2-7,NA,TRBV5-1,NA,TGCGCCAGCAGCTTGGGGGGCGGCTCCTACGAGCAGTACTTC,CASSLGGGSYEQYF
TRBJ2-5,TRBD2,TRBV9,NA,TGTGCCAGCAGCATCTCCACTAGCGGCCAAGAGACCCAGTACTTC,CASSISTSGQETQYF
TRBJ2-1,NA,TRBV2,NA,TGTGCCAGCAGGGACAAGGACAGAGCTATGGCAAATGAGCAGTTCTTC,CASRDKDRAMANEQFF
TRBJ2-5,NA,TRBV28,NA,TGTGCCAGCAGCCTGACAGGCGGGGGCGAGACCCAGTACTTC,CASSLTGGGETQYF
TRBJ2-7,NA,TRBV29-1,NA,TGCAGCGTTCAGGCCGATTCCTACGAGCAGTACTTC,CSVQADSYEQYF
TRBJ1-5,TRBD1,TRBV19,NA,TGTGCCAGTATGGACAGGGGCAATCAGCCCCAGCATTTT,CASMDRGNQPQHF
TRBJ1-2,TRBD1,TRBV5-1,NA,TGCGCCAGCAGCTTCGCAGGGGGCTCTGGCTACACCTTC,CASSFAGGSGYTF